Sequencing of this T cell receptor beta chain was carried out in a study of cytomegalovirus exposure and HLA in healthy donors. The CDR3 extends over 15 amino acids. CDR1 and CDR2 from the germline V gene are SGHVS and FNYEAQ. Trimming cost V 5 bases and J 2 bases; bases outside gene matches: 7. General study points: Among TCR beta chains, those listed as cytomegalovirus-associated numbered about 150. Among the CMV-associated chains, a few were confirmed in vitro as specific for CMV antigens. The classifier reportedly diagnosed cytomegalovirus status with high sensitivity and specificity.

Concerning this clone itself: Antigen unknown.

Assay: immunoSEQ multiplex PCR; the TCRdb copy retains only in-frame clones and omits some. The sample contains over 85,000 clones, over 85% of which appear only once. Input material: PBMCs. The gene calls are TRBV7-6 and TRBJ2-5, with 8 bases lining up with TRBD1. This TCR came from a woman under 30 in good health and CMV-seronegative. This CDR3 reads CASSPTRGRQETQYF. The CDR3 DNA follows: TGTGCCAGCAGCCCTACCAGGGGGCGGCAAGAGACCCAGTACTTC. Combining the CDR3 with reference TRBV7-6 and TRBJ2-5 gives the whole variable domain GAGVSQSPRYKVTKRGQDVALRCDPISGHVSLYWYRQALGQGPEFLTYFNYEAQQDKSGLPNDRFSAERPEGSISTLTIQRTEQRDSAMYRCASSPTRGRQETQYFGPGTRLLVL.